Following are 9 T cell receptor beta chains from one sample sequenced in a study of T cells in Graves' hyperthyroidism and ophthalmopathy. Using RNA transcripts as the source, TCR beta CDR3 regions were amplified. The primer set for the first-round RT-PCR of the TCR CDR3 was HTBI. TCRdb re-called the multiplex PCR reads with MiXCR, one entry per CDR3 protein. The top ten hold around 17% of the sample, which has 500,000 or so distinct CDR3 sequences, roughly a sixth seen once. Sequenced input: blood. The receptors here all came from a young woman with Graves' ophthalmopathy.

At least ten counts were recorded for this clonotype. The chain joins TRBV18 to TRBJ1-1; the D gene is possibly TRBD1 (5 bases). This CDR3 has 16 residues. Germline assignment: CDR1 KGHSH and CDR2 LQKENI. Trimming took off 0 bases at V and 3 bases at J, with 14 bases between the two ends. The CDR3 DNA reads as TGTGCCAGCTCACCACCGGGGGGAGGGGTTGACACTGAAGCTTTCTTT. Its translation: CASSPPGGGVDTEAFF.

The chain recombines TRBV18 with TRBJ1-6, with 9 bases identical to TRBD1. The junction had 4 bases not matched to a gene; V was cut back by 0 bases and J by 7 bases. CDR3 size: 16 residues. Germline V lookup: CDR1 KGHSH, CDR2 LQKENI. CDR3 nucleotide sequence: TGTGCCAGCTCACCACCGGGACAGGGTAACAATTCACCCCTCCACTTT. Amino acids: CASSPPGQGNNSPLHF.

In this sample, this clonotype turned up a few times. The J gene is TRBJ1-1, the V gene TRBV6-1; TRBD1 matches 8 bases. The V segment lost 6 bases and the J segment 0 bases; nucleotides outside the gene matches: 6. Germline loops: CDR1 MNHNS, CDR2 SASEGT. The CDR3 is 15 amino acids. The CDR3 nucleotides read TGTGCCAGCAGATCAGGACAGGGCTTGAACACTGAAGCTTTCTTT. Its protein is CASRSGQGLNTEAFF.

The gene calls are TRBV6-2 or TRBV6-3 and TRBJ1-1, with D unclear. V was pared by 2 bases and J by 0 bases, with 16 bases between. The CDR3 contains 17 residues. CDR1 MNHEY and CDR2 SVGEGT come from the germline V gene. DNA for the CDR3: TGTGCCAGCAGTTACCGCCCGATGGCCGATTTGAACACTGAAGCTTTCTTT. Amino acid sequence: CASSYRPMADLNTEAFF.

The gene calls are TRBV25-1 and TRBJ2-7; D uncertain. The length of the CDR3 is 14 residues. In germline, CDR1 is MGHDK, CDR2 SYGVNS. Trimming shortened V by 3 bases and J by 6 bases, and 15 bases separated the two germline ends. CDR3 nucleotide sequence: TGTGCCAGCAGTGACGACACAGTCGTCAGCGAGCAGTACTTC. Its protein product is CASSDDTVVSEQYF.

This clonotype was seen a few times. The rearrangement links TRBV24-1 to TRBJ2-5; 7 bases align to TRBD1. This CDR3 comprises 17 residues. The V and J ends lost 4 bases and 5 bases, in that order; junction bases with no gene match: 15. Germline V gene data show CDR1 as KGHDR and CDR2 as SFDVKD. CDR3 DNA sequence: TGTGCCACCAGTGACCCCATGAAGGGGGCGAGGAGGGAGACCCAGTACTTC. It specifies CATSDPMKGARRETQYF.

In this sample, this clonotype turned up a few times. This may be a read error: a much more frequent sequence differs by one nucleotide. The chain links TRBV27 to TRBJ1-1; 11 bases line up with TRBD1. The CDR3 extends over 17 amino acids. The V gene's germline CDR1 is MNHEY and CDR2 SMNVEV (reference sequence). After removal of 5 bases from V and 0 bases from J, the junction contained 8 bases not matched to a gene. CDR3 residues: CASSLAGTGGVNTEAFF. In DNA form, the CDR3 reads TGTGCCAGCAGTCTGGCCGGGACAGGGGGTGTGAACACTGAAGCTTTCTTT.

This clonotype has more than one count but fewer than ten. The chain combines TRBV20-1 with TRBJ2-5; 7 bases fit TRBD2. The V segment lost 4 bases and the J segment 3 bases; nucleotides outside the gene matches: 11. CDR3 size: 15 residues. CDR1 is DFQATT and CDR2 is SNEGSKA in the germline V gene (reference sequence). CDR3 DNA sequence: TGCAGTGCTACGACTGGCGGGAGCGAAGAAGAGACCCAGTACTTC. It codes for CSATTGGSEEETQYF.

This clonotype occurred a few times. V and J are TRBV29-1 and TRBJ2-3; no reliable D call. The CDR3 consists of 15 residues. Germline V gene lookup returns CDR1 SQVTM and CDR2 ANQGSEA. Trimming removed 3 bases at V and 0 bases at J, with 13 bases between. The CDR3 protein is CSVEATETSTDTQYF. In DNA, the CDR3 is TGCAGCGTTGAGGCGACGGAGACTAGCACAGATACGCAGTATTTT.